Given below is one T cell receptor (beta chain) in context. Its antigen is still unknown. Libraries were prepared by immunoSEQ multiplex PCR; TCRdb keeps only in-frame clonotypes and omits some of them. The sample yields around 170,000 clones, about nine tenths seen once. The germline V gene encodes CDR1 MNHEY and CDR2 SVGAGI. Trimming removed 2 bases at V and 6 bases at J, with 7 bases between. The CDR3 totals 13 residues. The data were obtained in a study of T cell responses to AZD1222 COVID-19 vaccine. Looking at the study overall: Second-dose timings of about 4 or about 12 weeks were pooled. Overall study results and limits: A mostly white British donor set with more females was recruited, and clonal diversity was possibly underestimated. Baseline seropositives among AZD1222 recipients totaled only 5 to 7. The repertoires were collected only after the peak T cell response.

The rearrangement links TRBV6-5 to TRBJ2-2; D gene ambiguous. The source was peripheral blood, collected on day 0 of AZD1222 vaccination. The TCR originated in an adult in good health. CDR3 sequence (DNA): TGTGCCAGCAGTTACCTTGGTGCCGGGGAGCTGTTTTTT. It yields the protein CASSYLGAGELFF.